One and the same sample provided the 5 T cell receptor beta chains below, sequenced in a study of shared clonotypes between healthy human individuals. Clones were read by immunoSEQ multiplex PCR, and TCRdb kept only the in-frame ones, dropping some. The data contain around 2.5 million clones, 93% of them singletons. Input material: naive CD4+ T cells from PBMCs. Subset meaning: CD45RA+ positively selected. The receptors derive from a man aged 18 to 29 in good health. Some clones in this sample may be carry-over from other donors' samples.

CDR3 loop: CASRSDPPVWASTDTQYF. The DNA of the CDR3 is TGTGCCAGCAGATCAGACCCTCCGGTCTGGGCGAGCACAGATACGCAGTATTTT. The rearrangement links TRBV27 to TRBJ2-3; no clear D gene. The germline V gene encodes CDR1 MNHEY and CDR2 SMNVEV (reference sequence). The CDR3 runs 18 residues. Trimming stripped 6 bases from V and 0 bases from J, with 22 bases between.

This clone was seen just once. The rearrangement links TRBV5-5 to TRBJ2-5; 12 nucleotides agree with TRBD2. V shed 2 bases, J shed 2 bases, and the junction held 4 bases outside the gene matches. The CDR3 spans 16 residues. Looked up from germline, CDR1 is SGHKS and CDR2 is YYEKEE (reference sequence). This CDR3 reads CASSFLAGGQQETQYF. CDR3 nucleotide sequence: TGTGCCAGCAGCTTCCTAGCGGGGGGGCAACAAGAGACCCAGTACTTC.

This chain uses TRBV30 with TRBJ1-3, with D uncertain. The CDR3 covers 16 residues. The ends were cut back, 2 bases at V and 1 base at J, with 15 bases in the middle. Germline CDR1 reads GTSNPN; CDR2 reads SVGIG (reference sequence). Here the CDR3 DNA reads TGTGCCTGGAGTTTTAAATCCGGGAGTTCTGGAAACACCATATATTTT. The encoded protein is CAWSFKSGSSGNTIYF.

This clone has a single count. The chain links TRBV6-4 to TRBJ2-7; 8 bases fit TRBD2. The V segment lost 8 bases and the J segment 4 bases; nucleotides outside the gene matches: 10. Germline CDR1 reads MRHNA; CDR2 reads SNTAGT. The length of the CDR3 is 14 residues. The CDR3 is CASLRTAGAYEQYF. CDR3 nucleotides: TGTGCCAGCTTAAGAACAGCGGGAGCTTACGAGCAGTACTTC.

The V call is TRBV4-2, the J call TRBJ1-5, with 9 bases matching TRBD1. The CDR3 loop spans 16 amino acids. Germline V gene lookup returns CDR1 LGHNA and CDR2 YNFKEQ. Trimming took 4 bases from V and 6 from J; bases not matched to a gene: 10. CDR3 residues: CASSRAGQGSSQPQHF. Written as DNA, the CDR3 is TGTGCCAGCAGCCGAGCAGGACAGGGGTCCAGTCAGCCCCAGCATTTT.